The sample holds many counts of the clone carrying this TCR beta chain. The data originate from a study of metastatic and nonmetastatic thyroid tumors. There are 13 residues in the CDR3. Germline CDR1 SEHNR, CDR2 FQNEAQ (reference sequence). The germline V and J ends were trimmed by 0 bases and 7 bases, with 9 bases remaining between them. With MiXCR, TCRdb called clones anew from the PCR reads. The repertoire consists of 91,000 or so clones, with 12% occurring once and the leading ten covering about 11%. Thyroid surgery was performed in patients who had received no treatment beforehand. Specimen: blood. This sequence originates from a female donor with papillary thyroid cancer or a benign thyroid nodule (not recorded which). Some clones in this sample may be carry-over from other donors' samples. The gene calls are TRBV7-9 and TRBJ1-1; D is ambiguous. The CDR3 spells CASSLAIESEAFF. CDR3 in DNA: TGTGCCAGCAGCTTAGCTATCGAGAGTGAAGCTTTCTTT.